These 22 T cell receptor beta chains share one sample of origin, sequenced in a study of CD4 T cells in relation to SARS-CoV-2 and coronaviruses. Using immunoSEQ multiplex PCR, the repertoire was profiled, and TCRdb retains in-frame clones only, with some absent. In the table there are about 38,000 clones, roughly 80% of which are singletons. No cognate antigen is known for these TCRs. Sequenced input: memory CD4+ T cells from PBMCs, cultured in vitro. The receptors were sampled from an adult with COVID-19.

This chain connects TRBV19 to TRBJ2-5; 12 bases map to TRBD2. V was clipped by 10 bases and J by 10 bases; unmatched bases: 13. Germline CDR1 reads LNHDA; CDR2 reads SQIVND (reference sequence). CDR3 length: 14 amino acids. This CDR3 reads CATATSGGLGIQYF. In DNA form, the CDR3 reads TGTGCCACTGCGACTAGCGGGGGCCTCGGGATCCAGTACTTC.

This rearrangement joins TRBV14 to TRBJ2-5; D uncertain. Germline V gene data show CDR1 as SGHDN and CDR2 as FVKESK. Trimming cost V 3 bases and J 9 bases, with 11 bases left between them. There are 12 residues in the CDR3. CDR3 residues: CASSHTLSPQYF. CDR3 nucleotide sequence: TGTGCCAGCAGCCACACGCTGTCCCCCCAGTACTTC.

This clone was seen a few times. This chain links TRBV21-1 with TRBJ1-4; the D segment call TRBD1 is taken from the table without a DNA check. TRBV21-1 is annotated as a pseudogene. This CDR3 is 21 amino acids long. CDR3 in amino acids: CASSKEGGTGVKVATNEKLFF. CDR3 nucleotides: TGTGCCAGCAGCAAAGAAGGGGGGACAGGGGTTAAAGTTGCAACTAATGAAAAACTGTTTTTT.

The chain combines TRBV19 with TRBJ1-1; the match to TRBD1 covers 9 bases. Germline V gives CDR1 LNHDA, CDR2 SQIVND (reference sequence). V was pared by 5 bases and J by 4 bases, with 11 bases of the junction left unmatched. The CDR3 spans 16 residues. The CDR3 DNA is TGTGCCAGTAGTCTTCGGACAGGGGCCATAGGCACTGAAGCTTTCTTT. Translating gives CASSLRTGAIGTEAFF.

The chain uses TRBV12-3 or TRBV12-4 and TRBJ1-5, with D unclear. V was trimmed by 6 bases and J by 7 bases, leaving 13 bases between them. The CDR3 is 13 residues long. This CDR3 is CASSLAEQQPQHF. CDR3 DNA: TGTGCCAGCAGCCTAGCGGAACAGCAGCCCCAGCATTTT.

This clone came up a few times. Here the CDR3 DNA reads TGTGCCAGCAACCCAACCCCGGGACAGGGGGCGAATGAGCAGTTCTTC. It encodes CASNPTPGQGANEQFF. The rearrangement uses TRBV7-8 and TRBJ2-1; 12 bases fit TRBD1. The CDR3 extends over 16 amino acids. The germline V gene has CDR1 SGHVS and CDR2 FQNEAQ. The ends lost 7 bases at V and 7 bases at J; junction bases unmatched: 11.

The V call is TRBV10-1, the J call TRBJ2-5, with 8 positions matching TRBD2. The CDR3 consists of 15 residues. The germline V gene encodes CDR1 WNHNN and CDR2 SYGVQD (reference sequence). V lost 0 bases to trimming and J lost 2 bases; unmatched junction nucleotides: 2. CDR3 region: CASSESSGAQETQYF. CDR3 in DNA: TGCGCCAGCAGTGAGTCTAGCGGGGCTCAAGAGACCCAGTACTTC.

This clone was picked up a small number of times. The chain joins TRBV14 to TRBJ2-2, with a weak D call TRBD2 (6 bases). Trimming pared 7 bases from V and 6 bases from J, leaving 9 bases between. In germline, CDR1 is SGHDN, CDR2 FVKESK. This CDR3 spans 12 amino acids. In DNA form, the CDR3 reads TGTGCCAGCACGGGGGTATCCGGGGAGCTGTTTTTT. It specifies CASTGVSGELFF.

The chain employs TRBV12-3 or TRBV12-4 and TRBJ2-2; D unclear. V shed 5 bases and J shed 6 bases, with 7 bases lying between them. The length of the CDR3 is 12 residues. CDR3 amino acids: CASSPGPGELFF. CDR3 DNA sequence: TGTGCCAGCAGTCCCGGGCCCGGGGAGCTGTTTTTT.

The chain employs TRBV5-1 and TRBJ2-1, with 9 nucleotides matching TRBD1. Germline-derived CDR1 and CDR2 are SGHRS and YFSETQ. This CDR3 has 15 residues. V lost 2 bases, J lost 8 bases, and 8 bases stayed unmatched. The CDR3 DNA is TGCGCCAGCAGCTTACCCGGACAGGGGATGGATGAGCAGTTCTTC. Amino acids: CASSLPGQGMDEQFF.

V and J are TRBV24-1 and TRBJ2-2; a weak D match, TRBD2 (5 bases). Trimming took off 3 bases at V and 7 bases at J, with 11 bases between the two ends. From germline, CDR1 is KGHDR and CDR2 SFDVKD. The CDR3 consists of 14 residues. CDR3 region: CATSDPGIYGELFF. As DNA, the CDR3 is TGTGCCACCAGTGATCCGGGGATTTACGGGGAGCTGTTTTTT.

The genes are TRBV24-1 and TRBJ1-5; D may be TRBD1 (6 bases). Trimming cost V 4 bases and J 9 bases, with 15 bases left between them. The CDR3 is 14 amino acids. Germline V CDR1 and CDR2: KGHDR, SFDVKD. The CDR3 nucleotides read TGTGCCACCAGTGAACAGGGCTCTCTATGGCCCCAGCATTTT. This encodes CATSEQGSLWPQHF.

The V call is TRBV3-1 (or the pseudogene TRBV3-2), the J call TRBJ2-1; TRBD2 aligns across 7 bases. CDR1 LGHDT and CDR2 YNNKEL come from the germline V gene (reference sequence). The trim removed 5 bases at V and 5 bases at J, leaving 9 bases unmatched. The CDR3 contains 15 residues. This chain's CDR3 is CASSNLAAPHNEQFF. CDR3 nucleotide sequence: TGTGCCAGCAGCAATCTAGCGGCACCCCACAATGAGCAGTTCTTC.

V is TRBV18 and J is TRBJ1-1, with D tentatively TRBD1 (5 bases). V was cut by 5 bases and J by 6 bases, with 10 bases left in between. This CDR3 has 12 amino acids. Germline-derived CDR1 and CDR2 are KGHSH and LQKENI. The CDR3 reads CASSGAGSEAFF. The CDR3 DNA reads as TGTGCCAGCTCAGGGGCGGGCTCTGAAGCTTTCTTT.

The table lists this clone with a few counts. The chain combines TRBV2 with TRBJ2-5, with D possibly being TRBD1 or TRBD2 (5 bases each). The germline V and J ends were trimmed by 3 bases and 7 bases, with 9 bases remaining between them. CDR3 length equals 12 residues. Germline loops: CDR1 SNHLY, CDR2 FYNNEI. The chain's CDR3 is CASSDEGRTQYF. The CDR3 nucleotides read TGTGCCAGCAGTGACGAGGGGAGGACCCAGTACTTC.

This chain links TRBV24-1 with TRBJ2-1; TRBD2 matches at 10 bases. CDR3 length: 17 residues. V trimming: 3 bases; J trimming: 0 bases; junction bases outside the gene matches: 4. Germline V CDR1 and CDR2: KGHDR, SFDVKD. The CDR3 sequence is CATSDHGTSDSYNEQFF. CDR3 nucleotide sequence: TGTGCCACCAGTGATCACGGGACTAGCGACTCCTACAATGAGCAGTTCTTC.

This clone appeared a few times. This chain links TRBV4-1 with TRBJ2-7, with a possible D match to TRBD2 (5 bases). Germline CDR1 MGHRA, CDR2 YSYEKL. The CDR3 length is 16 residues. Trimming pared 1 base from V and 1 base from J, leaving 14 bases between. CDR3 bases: TGCGCCAGCAGCCAAGGTAGGGCCCGAGGGTCCTACGAGCAGTACTTC. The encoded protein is CASSQGRARGSYEQYF.

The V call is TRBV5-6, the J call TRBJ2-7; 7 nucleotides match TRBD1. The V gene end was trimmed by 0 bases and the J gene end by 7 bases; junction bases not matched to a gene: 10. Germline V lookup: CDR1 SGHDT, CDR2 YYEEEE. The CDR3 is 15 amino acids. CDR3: CASSLEGAHVREQYF. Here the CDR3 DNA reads TGTGCCAGCAGCTTGGAGGGGGCGCACGTAAGGGAGCAGTACTTC.

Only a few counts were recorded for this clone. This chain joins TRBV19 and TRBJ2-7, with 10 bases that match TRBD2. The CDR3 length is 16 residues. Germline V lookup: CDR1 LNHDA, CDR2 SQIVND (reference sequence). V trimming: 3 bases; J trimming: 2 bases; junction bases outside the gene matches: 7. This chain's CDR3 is CASSIPSGRLPYEQYF. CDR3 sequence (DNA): TGTGCCAGTAGTATTCCTAGCGGGAGACTTCCCTACGAGCAGTACTTC.

The CDR3 protein is CASSSSSSGGTQYF. CDR3 bases: TGTGCCAGCAGTTCTTCCTCTAGCGGAGGTACGCAGTATTTT. The chain joins TRBV28 to TRBJ2-3, with 7 bases lining up with TRBD2. Losses at the gene ends were 4 bases for V and 8 bases for J; bases not matched to a gene: 9. Germline V CDR1 and CDR2: MDHEN, SYDVKM. CDR3 length: 14 amino acids. Variable domain in full (rest from reference TRBV28 and TRBJ2-3): DVKVTQSSRYLVKRTGEKVFLECVQDMDHENMFWYRQDPGLGLRLIYFSYDVKMKEKGDIPEGYSVSREKKERFSLILESASTNQTSMYLCASSSSSSGGTQYFGPGTRLTVL.

The CDR3, as DNA: TGTGCCAGCCAACGGGCGGGGTCCACAGATACGCAGTATTTT. It specifies CASQRAGSTDTQYF. This rearrangement joins TRBV2 to TRBJ2-3, with a weak D call TRBD2 (6 bases). The CDR3 spans 14 residues. Trimming cost V 8 bases and J 2 bases, with 14 bases left between them. Germline V CDR1 and CDR2: SNHLY, FYNNEI.

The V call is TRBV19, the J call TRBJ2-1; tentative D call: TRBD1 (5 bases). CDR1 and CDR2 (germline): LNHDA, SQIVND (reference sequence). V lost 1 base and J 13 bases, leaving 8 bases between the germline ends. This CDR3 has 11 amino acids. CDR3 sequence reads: CASSIGGQQFF. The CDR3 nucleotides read TGTGCCAGTAGTATAGGTGGACAACAGTTCTTC. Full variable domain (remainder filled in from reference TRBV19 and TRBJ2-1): DGGITQSPKYLFRKEGQNVTLSCEQNLNHDAMYWYRQDPGQGLRLIYYSQIVNDFQKGDIAEGYSVSREKKESFPLTVTSAQKNPTAFYLCASSIGGQQFFGPGTRLTVL.